A selection of T cell receptor beta chains follows, all from one sample in a study of beta chain features in type 1 diabetes. Only in-frame clones appear in the TCRdb table, and some are missing; sequencing was by immunoSEQ multiplex PCR. The sample holds over 150,000 clones, around 8.5% seen once. The material sequenced was central memory CD4+ T cells from blood. These receptors all stem from a man between 18 and 35 years old in good health. Both conserved end residues are part of each CDR3. D genes are given only for firm matches.

>TRBD2|TRBV7-3|TRBJ2-1
CASSLPPGLAGINEQFF
>TRBD1|TRBV9|TRBJ2-6
CASSVGGQGSGANVLTF
>.|TRBV5-4|TRBJ1-5
CASSLGGGNQPQHF
>.|TRBV7-8|TRBJ2-5
CASSQELSAAGKSAQYF
>.|TRBV4-3|TRBJ2-7
CASSQDSGASYEQYF
>.|TRBV19|TRBJ1-2
CASSRTNVAGYTF
>.|TRBV2|TRBJ1-5
CASSEAGFVQPQHF
>.|TRBV7-6|TRBJ1-3
CASSSPSSGNTIYF
>.|TRBV11-2|TRBJ2-7
CASSRRVLSYEQYF
>.|TRBV11-2|TRBJ1-1
CASSLERTANTEAFF
>TRBD1|TRBV15|TRBJ1-3
CATSRGTGAISGNTIYF
>.|TRBV9|TRBJ1-6
CASSSSSYNSPLHF
>TRBD2|TRBV7-3|TRBJ2-5
CASSAGGRQETQYF
>TRBD2|TRBV7-9|TRBJ2-5
CASSLGLAGVLQETQYF
>TRBD1|TRBV30|TRBJ2-5
CAWGGQQETQYF
>TRBD2|TRBV6-1|TRBJ2-7
CASSESGGRDEQYF
>.|TRBV11-2|TRBJ2-1
CASQTGGHSYNEQFF
>.|TRBV28|TRBJ1-1
CASSIIRSGGRTEAFF
>TRBD2|TRBV4-1|TRBJ2-3
CASSQEMSGGPRPYF
>.|TRBV28|TRBJ1-2
CASSPPLLQYGYTF
>TRBD2|TRBV5-8|TRBJ2-5
CASSPGASGRGETQYF
>TRBD1|TRBV27|TRBJ1-2
CASSTPTGGGGYTF
>.|TRBV7-3|TRBJ2-3
CASSLGADTQYF
>.|TRBV5-6|TRBJ1-2
CASSSLGGGDGYGYTF
>.|TRBV6-1|TRBJ2-1
CASSEAGSSYNEQFF
>.|TRBV7-9|TRBJ2-7
CASSHGPGDYLLEQYF
>.|TRBV9|TRBJ2-1
CASSVEIQGWGEQFF
>TRBD2|TRBV7-2|TRBJ2-7
CASSFKTSPGYEQYF
>.|TRBV7-9|TRBJ2-3
CASSLLGEATDTQYF
>.|TRBV7-3|TRBJ1-1
CASSLAWAMNTEAFF
>.|TRBV5-4|TRBJ1-4
CASSLRQNEKLFF
>TRBD1|TRBV18|TRBJ1-5
CASSPLRDSILSVQHF
>TRBD2|TRBV30|TRBJ2-1
CAWSSGSRYNEQFF
>.|TRBV19|TRBJ2-1
CASSIEDSLYNEQFF
>.|TRBV6-5|TRBJ2-7
CASSYNTPSYEQYF
>TRBD1|TRBV2|TRBJ2-5
CASSVRGRGETQYF
>.|TRBV7-2|TRBJ2-5
CASSRLAGRQETQYF
>.|TRBV7-3|TRBJ1-2
CASSSGLSSSGYTF
>.|TRBV9|TRBJ2-3
CASSVVTAGVDTQYF
>.|TRBV19|TRBJ2-7
CASSMRAGSYEQYF
>.|TRBV7-9|TRBJ1-2
CASSLEGPGVGGYTF